Included here is one T cell receptor beta chain sequence, with context. Its antigen is still unknown. In the CD4+ fraction, cells were divided into CD45RA+ naive and CD45RA-negative memory subsets. CDR3 size: 16 residues. The V gene end was trimmed by 6 bases and the J gene end by 4 bases; junction bases not matched to a gene: 12. Germline V gives CDR1 MDHEN, CDR2 SYDVKM. The data derive from a study of shared clonotypes between healthy human individuals. Replicate sorted-subset PCRs were loaded with around 220 ng DNA, 29,000 or so T cell genomes. This table comes from immunoSEQ multiplex PCR, and its TCRdb copy is limited to in-frame clones, with some not included. The data show about 960,000 clones, roughly 72% seen once. Regarding the study as a whole: Between a handful of donors, naive CD4 clonotypes were shared at a level of about 5%.

This TCR came from a man younger than 35 in good health. The sequenced sample was memory CD4+ T cells sorted from blood. As for subset: CD45RA-negative fraction. J is TRBJ2-7 and V is TRBV28, with 10 bases aligning to TRBD2. The CDR3 DNA is TGTGCCAGCAGGAACATAAAACTAGCGGGGATTTACGAGCAGTACTTC. As protein: CASRNIKLAGIYEQYF.